The source of this T cell receptor (beta chain) is a study of cytomegalovirus exposure and HLA in healthy donors. Study as a whole: Prior work identified about 120 million unique TCR beta sequences in about 179 million T cells. Early on, a data release was issued that held about 85 million unique TCRs from HLA-typed donors. Notes on the study in general: Specificity for CMV antigens was confirmed in vitro for three of the CMV-associated chains. There were several of the most significant clusters that appeared linked to common viral pathogens in a later analysis.

Primers: 60 Vbeta forward and 13 Jbeta reverse. Method: immunoSEQ multiplex PCR; TCRdb's copy keeps in-frame clones and lacks some. This table holds roughly 160,000 clones, 71% found once. Notes on this clone: What it recognizes is unknown.

The sequence came from a girl aged 5-17 years in good health and CMV-seronegative. The sequenced material came from PBMCs.

CDR3 in amino acids: CASSYTRWAEAFF. CDR3 nucleotide sequence: TGTGCCAGCAGTTACACCAGGTGGGCTGAAGCTTTCTTT. The chain joins TRBV6-6 to TRBJ1-1; D is unresolved. The length of the CDR3 is 13 residues. Trimming stripped 2 bases from V and 6 bases from J, with 10 bases between. Germline lookup yields CDR1 MNHNY and CDR2 SVGAGI (reference sequence).